This T cell receptor (beta chain) derives from a study of identical twins. Findings and caveats of the study: Insertions ran lower in abundant cord blood beta clonotypes, though not in memory repertoires. With beta out-of-frame sequences, excess sharing by twins was weaker.

There are many counts of this clonotype. Its matching antigen is unknown. The V gene's germline CDR1 is MNHEY and CDR2 SMNVEV (reference sequence). V gave up 6 bases and J gave up 2 bases; unmatched junction bases: 10. This CDR3 is built from 15 residues. Template switching introduced a universal primer site, and the cDNA bore unique molecular identifiers. Using its own MiXCR run on the 5' RACE reads, TCRdb lists one record per CDR3 protein. The repertoire has some 330,000 distinct CDR3 sequences, about 10% of them found once; the top ten carry around 8.6%. The clonotype was recovered from a woman in her fifties or sixties in good health. The specimen sequenced was naive T cells sorted from blood. The chain carries TRBV27 and TRBJ2-7; TRBD2 agrees at 7 bases. The CDR3 region is CASSLGPGGTYEQYF. The DNA for the CDR3 is TGTGCCAGCAGCCTTGGACCGGGAGGCACCTACGAGCAGTACTTC.